This TCR beta chain was observed in a study of cytomegalovirus exposure and HLA in healthy donors. The CDR3 runs 16 residues. Between the trimmed V and J ends, which lost 3 bases and 6 bases, there was a span of 18 bases. Germline loops: CDR1 LNHDA, CDR2 SQIVND (reference sequence). Study results and limitations: In vitro testing confirmed a few CMV-associated chains as specific for CMV antigens.

The data were produced by immunoSEQ multiplex PCR, yet TCRdb's version contains in-frame clones alone and is incomplete. This table holds over 150,000 clones, approximately 83% found once. The donors were in the approximately 110-subject validation cohort; that cohort was separate from the roughly 700-subject first cohort. Concerning this clone: Its antigen is not identified.

The V and J genes are TRBV19 and TRBJ2-1; weak D call: TRBD1 (6 bases). Sample: PBMCs. The origin of this receptor is a woman younger than 30 in good health and CMV-seropositive. The CDR3 sequence: CASSIFSGARSNEQFF. DNA of the CDR3: TGTGCCAGTAGTATCTTTTCAGGGGCGAGAAGCAATGAGCAGTTCTTC.